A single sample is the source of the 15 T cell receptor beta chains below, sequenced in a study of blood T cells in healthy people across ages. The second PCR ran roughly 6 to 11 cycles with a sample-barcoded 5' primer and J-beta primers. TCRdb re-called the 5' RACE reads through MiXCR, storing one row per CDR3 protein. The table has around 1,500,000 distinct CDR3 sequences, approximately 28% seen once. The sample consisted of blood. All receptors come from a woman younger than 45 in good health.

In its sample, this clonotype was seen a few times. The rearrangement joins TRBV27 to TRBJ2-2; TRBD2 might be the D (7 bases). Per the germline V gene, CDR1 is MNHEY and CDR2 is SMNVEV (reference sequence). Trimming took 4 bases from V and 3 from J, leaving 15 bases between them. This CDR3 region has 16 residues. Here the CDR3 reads CASSWPGGADTGELFF. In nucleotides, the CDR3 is TGTGCCAGCAGTTGGCCGGGGGGCGCGGACACCGGGGAGCTGTTTTTT.

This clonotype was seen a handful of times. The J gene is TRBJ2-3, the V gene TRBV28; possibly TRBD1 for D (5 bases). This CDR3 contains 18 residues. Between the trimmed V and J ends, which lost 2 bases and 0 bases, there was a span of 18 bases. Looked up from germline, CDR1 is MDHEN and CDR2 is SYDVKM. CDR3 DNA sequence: TGTGCCAGCAGTTTAAAAGGACACCGATACCCTAGCACAGATACGCAGTATTTT. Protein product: CASSLKGHRYPSTDTQYF.

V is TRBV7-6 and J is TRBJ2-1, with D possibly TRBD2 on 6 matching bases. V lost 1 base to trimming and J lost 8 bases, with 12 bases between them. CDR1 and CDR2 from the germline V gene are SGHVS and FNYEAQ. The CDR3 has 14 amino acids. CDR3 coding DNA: TGTGCCAGCAGCTTAGATGCGGGGTTGCATGAGCAGTTCTTC. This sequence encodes CASSLDAGLHEQFF.

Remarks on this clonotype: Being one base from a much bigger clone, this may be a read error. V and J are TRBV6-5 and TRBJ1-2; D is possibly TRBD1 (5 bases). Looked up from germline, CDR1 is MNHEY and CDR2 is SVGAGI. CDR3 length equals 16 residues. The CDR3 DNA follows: TGTGCCAACAGTTACTCGCTCAAACAGGCCCCCTATGGCTACACCTTC. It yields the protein CANSYSLKQAPYGYTF.

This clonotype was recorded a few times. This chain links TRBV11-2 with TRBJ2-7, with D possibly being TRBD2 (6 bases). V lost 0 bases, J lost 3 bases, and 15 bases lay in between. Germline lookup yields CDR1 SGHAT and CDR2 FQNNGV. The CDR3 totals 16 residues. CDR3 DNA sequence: TGTGCCAGCAGCTTAGATGCGGGGCCGGCCCTCTACGAGCAGTACTTC. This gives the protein CASSLDAGPALYEQYF.

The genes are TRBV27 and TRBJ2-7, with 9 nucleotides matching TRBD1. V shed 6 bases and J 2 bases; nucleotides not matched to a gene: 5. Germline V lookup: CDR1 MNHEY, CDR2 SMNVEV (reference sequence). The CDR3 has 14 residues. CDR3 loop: CASRIRDRAYEQYF. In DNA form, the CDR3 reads TGTGCCAGCAGGATCCGGGACAGGGCCTACGAGCAGTACTTC.

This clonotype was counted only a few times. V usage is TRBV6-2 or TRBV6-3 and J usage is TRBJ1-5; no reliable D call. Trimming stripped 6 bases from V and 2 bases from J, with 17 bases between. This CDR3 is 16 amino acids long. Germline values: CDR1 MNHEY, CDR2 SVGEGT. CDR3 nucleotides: TGTGCCAGCAGCCCAATCGTCGGGGAAGGCAATCAGCCCCAGCATTTT. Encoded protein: CASSPIVGEGNQPQHF.

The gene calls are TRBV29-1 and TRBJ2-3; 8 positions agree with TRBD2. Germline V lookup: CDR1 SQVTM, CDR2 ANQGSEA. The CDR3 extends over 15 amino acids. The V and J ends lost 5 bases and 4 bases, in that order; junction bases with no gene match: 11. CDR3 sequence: CSVPRNPSGSDTQYF. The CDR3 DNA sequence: TGCAGCGTTCCCCGCAACCCTAGCGGGTCAGATACGCAGTATTTT.

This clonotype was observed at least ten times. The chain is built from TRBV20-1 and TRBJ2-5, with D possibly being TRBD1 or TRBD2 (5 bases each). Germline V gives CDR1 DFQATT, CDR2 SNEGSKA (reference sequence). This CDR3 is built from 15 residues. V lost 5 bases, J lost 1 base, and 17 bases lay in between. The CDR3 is CSAPGAPRRQETQYF. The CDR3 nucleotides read TGCAGTGCTCCCGGGGCACCGCGCCGCCAAGAGACCCAGTACTTC.

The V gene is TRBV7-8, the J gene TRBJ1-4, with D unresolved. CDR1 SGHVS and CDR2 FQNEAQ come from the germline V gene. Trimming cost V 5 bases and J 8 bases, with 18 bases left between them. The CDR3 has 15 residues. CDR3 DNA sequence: TGTGCCAGCAGCCCCCTGGTGGGGTTGAAAGAAAAACTGTTTTTT. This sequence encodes CASSPLVGLKEKLFF.

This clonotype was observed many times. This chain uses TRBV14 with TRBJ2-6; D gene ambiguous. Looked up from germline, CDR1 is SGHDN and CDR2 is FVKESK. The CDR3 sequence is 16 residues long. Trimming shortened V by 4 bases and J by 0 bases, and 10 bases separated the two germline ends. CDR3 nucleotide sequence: TGTGCCAGCAGCCCTCAGGTCCTCTCTGGGGCCAACGTCCTGACTTTC. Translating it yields CASSPQVLSGANVLTF.

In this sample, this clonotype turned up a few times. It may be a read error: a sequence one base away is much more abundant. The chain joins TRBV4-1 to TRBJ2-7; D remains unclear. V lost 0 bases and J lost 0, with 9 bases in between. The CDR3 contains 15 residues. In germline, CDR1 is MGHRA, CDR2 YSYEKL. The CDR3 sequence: CASSQEVTFSYEQYF. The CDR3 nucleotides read TGCGCCAGCAGCCAAGAGGTGACCTTCTCCTACGAGCAGTACTTC.

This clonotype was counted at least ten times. Here the CDR3 reads CASSLVRSYEQYF. The CDR3 DNA follows: TGCGCCAGCAGCTTGGTTCGATCCTACGAGCAGTACTTC. The gene calls are TRBV5-1 and TRBJ2-7; D uncertain. The length of the CDR3 is 13 residues. The germline V and J ends were trimmed by 0 bases and 1 base, with 5 bases remaining between them. The germline CDR1 and CDR2 sequences are SGHRS and YFSETQ.

The CDR3 loop reads CASSDTVPTNTGELFF. CDR3 nucleotides: TGTGCCAGCAGTGATACGGTACCAACAAACACCGGGGAGCTGTTTTTT. The V and J genes are TRBV2 and TRBJ2-2, with D unresolved. V was pared by 3 bases and J by 2 bases, with 13 bases between. Per germline, CDR1 SNHLY and CDR2 FYNNEI. The CDR3 is made up of 16 amino acids.

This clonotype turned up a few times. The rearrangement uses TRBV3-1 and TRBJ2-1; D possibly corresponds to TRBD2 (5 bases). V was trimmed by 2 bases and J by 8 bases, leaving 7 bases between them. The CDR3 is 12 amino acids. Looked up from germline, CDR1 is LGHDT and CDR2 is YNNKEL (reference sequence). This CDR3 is CASSQMEDEQFF. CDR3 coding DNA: TGTGCCAGCAGCCAAATGGAGGATGAGCAGTTCTTC.